Listed here are 28 T cell receptor beta chains from one sample, sequenced in a study of a mutant IDH1 vaccine in newly diagnosed glioma (dated by TCRdb to about 2021). Per the publication, the time point label means: week 5, during vaccination. Each vaccine dose, consisting of 300 ug of a 20-mer mutant IDH1 peptide in Montanide, was administered subcutaneously with topical imiquimod. These TCRs' antigens remain unknown. The library came from the immunoSEQ multiplex PCR assay. TCRdb stores this immuneACCESS table with in-frame sequences only. Part of the clones is absent; in the studies checked, under half of the shortfall reflects unresolved V genes, and no reason is known for the rest. Within this sample are around 58,000 clones, with about 81% of them counted one time only. The ten top clones hold more than 3% of the sample. The sample was PBMCs, taken from a glioma patient whose treatment included an IDH1 peptide vaccine. These TCRs come from a man aged 30 to 45 with glioma.

This clone has more than one count but fewer than ten. This chain connects TRBV25-1 to TRBJ1-2; no clear D gene. V lost 3 bases, J lost 2 bases, and 7 bases lay in between. Germline-derived CDR1 and CDR2 are MGHDK and SYGVNS. CDR3 length: 13 amino acids. CDR3 sequence reads: CASSDTSNYGYTF. CDR3 coding DNA: TGTGCCAGCAGTGATACGTCGAACTATGGCTACACCTTC.

The gene calls are TRBV5-1 and TRBJ2-5; possibly TRBD2 for D (5 bases). From germline, CDR1 is SGHRS and CDR2 YFSETQ. The length of the CDR3 is 15 residues. The V and J ends lost 1 base and 0 bases respectively, with 10 bases between them. The CDR3 loop is CASSLLSGNQETQYF. The CDR3 DNA sequence: TGCGCCAGCAGCTTGTTATCGGGGAACCAAGAGACCCAGTACTTC.

This clone was detected once. V and J are TRBV10-2 and TRBJ1-5; the D gene is possibly TRBD1 (5 bases). Germline lookup yields CDR1 WSHSY and CDR2 SAAADI. The CDR3 has 13 amino acids. The V end was cut by 4 bases, the J end by 6 bases, with 10 bases between. DNA of the CDR3: TGCGCCAGCAGTGGGGGCGGGGGTCAGCCCCAGCATTTT. The encoded protein is CASSGGGGQPQHF.

This chain links TRBV5-4 with TRBJ2-7, with 9 bases lining up with TRBD1. Trimming took 4 bases from V and 5 from J; bases not matched to a gene: 7. The germline V gene has CDR1 SGHNT and CDR2 YYREEE (reference sequence). The CDR3 runs to 14 residues. In DNA form, the CDR3 reads TGTGCCAGCAGCCCAGTACAGGGGGCCAACGAGCAGTACTTC. Protein sequence: CASSPVQGANEQYF.

The chain is built from TRBV29-1 and TRBJ2-2; D gene ambiguous. Germline assignment: CDR1 SQVTM and CDR2 ANQGSEA. This CDR3 is 14 amino acids long. V was trimmed by 4 bases and J by 5 bases, leaving 14 bases between them. Here the CDR3 reads CSVGTRLDTGELFF. CDR3 coding DNA: TGCAGCGTTGGAACTCGGCTCGATACCGGGGAGCTGTTTTTT.

V and J are TRBV29-1 and TRBJ1-2; tentatively, D is TRBD1 (6 bases). V was trimmed by 6 bases and J by 1 base, leaving 9 bases between them. Germline values: CDR1 SQVTM, CDR2 ANQGSEA. The CDR3 is 12 residues long. The CDR3 loop is CSVGDINYGYTF. The CDR3 nucleotides are TGCAGCGTCGGGGACATTAACTATGGCTACACCTTC. The entire variable domain, with the rest obtained from reference TRBV29-1 and TRBJ1-2, is as follows: SAVISQKPSRDICQRGTSLTIQCQVDSQVTMMFWYRQQPGQSLTLIATANQGSEATYESGFVIDKFPISRPNLTFSTLTVSNMSPEDSSIYLCSVGDINYGYTFGSGTRLTVV.

The chain uses TRBV9 and TRBJ2-7; perhaps TRBD2 as D (6 bases). CDR3 size: 14 residues. Germline loops: CDR1 SGDLS, CDR2 YYNGEE. Deletions cut 0 bases from V and 7 bases from J, with 14 bases between. The CDR3 loop reads CASSVGDSNWEQYF. The CDR3 DNA sequence: TGTGCCAGCAGCGTAGGGGACTCAAACTGGGAGCAGTACTTC.

The gene calls are TRBV9 and TRBJ1-4; TRBD1 is a possible D gene (5 bases). Germline assignment: CDR1 SGDLS and CDR2 YYNGEE. The CDR3 has 14 residues. Trimming took 2 bases from V and 5 from J, leaving 10 bases between them. As DNA, the CDR3 is TGTGCCAGCAGCGTCGACAGTTGGAATGAAAAACTGTTTTTT. Amino acids: CASSVDSWNEKLFF.

The chain combines TRBV10-3 with TRBJ1-1; maybe TRBD1 (5 bases). Germline V gene data show CDR1 as ENHRY and CDR2 as SYGVKD. V lost 1 base to trimming and J lost 7 bases, with 13 bases between them. The CDR3 runs to 14 residues. CDR3 bases: TGTGCCATCAGTGAGTTGACGGGGGTGGATGAAGCTTTCTTT. Its protein product is CAISELTGVDEAFF.

This clone was seen only a few times. The V call is TRBV10-3, the J call TRBJ2-4; D remains ambiguous. CDR1 is ENHRY, CDR2 SYGVKD, per germline. V was cut by 0 bases and J by 3 bases, with 9 bases left in between. The CDR3 is 15 residues long. The CDR3 sequence: CAISESHSNKNIQYF. CDR3 nucleotide sequence: TGTGCCATCAGTGAGTCGCACAGCAACAAAAACATTCAGTACTTC.

The chain has TRBV18 and TRBJ2-2; D is unresolved. Trimming pared 2 bases from V and 0 bases from J, leaving 7 bases between. The CDR3 covers 15 residues. In germline, CDR1 is KGHSH, CDR2 LQKENI. CDR3 bases: TGTGCCAGCTCACCAGCATCCGCGAACACCGGGGAGCTGTTTTTT. Translation: CASSPASANTGELFF.

The table lists this clone with a few counts. The chain employs TRBV6-5 and TRBJ2-7; TRBD2 is a possible D gene (5 bases). Between the trimmed V and J ends, which lost 1 base and 2 bases, there was a span of 9 bases. CDR1 is MNHEY, CDR2 SVGAGI, per germline. The CDR3 loop spans 14 amino acids. The CDR3, as DNA: TGTGCCAGCAGTTACTACGCCGGGACCTACGAGCAGTACTTC. Encoded protein: CASSYYAGTYEQYF.

This clone came up once. The gene calls are TRBV6-5 and TRBJ2-7, with no clear D. This CDR3 region has 15 residues. Germline-derived CDR1 and CDR2 are MNHEY and SVGAGI. Trimming took 6 bases from V and 2 from J, leaving 17 bases between them. The CDR3 nucleotides read TGTGCCAGCAGGCCAGGTGTAGGAGCTCCCTACGAGCAGTACTTC. Its protein is CASRPGVGAPYEQYF.

The chain combines TRBV30 with TRBJ2-3; tentative D call: TRBD2 (6 bases). The ends were cut back, 0 bases at V and 2 bases at J, with 21 bases in the middle. The germline gives CDR1 GTSNPN, CDR2 SVGIG (reference sequence). There are 18 residues in the CDR3. CDR3 in DNA: TGTGCCTGGAGTGTACTGCGTCGGACGGCGGGGCACACAGATACGCAGTATTTT. It translates to CAWSVLRRTAGHTDTQYF.

V and J are TRBV27 and TRBJ1-6; TRBD1 aligns across 8 bases. Germline assignment: CDR1 MNHEY and CDR2 SMNVEV (reference sequence). The CDR3 runs 15 residues. Trimming took 7 bases from V and 9 from J; bases not matched to a gene: 11. Written as DNA, the CDR3 is TGTGCCAGCACTTCAACAGGGGGAGGAAGTTCACCCCTCCACTTT. Protein product: CASTSTGGGSSPLHF.

This clone has more than one count but fewer than ten. The chain carries TRBV7-9 and TRBJ1-1, with D maybe TRBD1 (5 bases). The CDR3 loop spans 14 amino acids. V lost 5 bases, J lost 1 base, and 11 bases lay in between. Germline CDR1 SEHNR, CDR2 FQNEAQ (reference sequence). In DNA form, the CDR3 reads TGTGCCAGCAGCCCAACCCAGGGGAACACTGAAGCTTTCTTT. Its protein product is CASSPTQGNTEAFF.

The chain joins TRBV5-1 to TRBJ2-5; 11 bases are a match to TRBD1. Gene TRBJ2-7 matches the end of the DNA better, so the J call may be wrong. This CDR3 is 16 amino acids long. Per the germline V gene, CDR1 is SGHRS and CDR2 is YFSETQ. The CDR3 nucleotides read TGCGCCAGCAGCTTCCACCGGGACAGGGGGACCTACGAGCAGTACTTC. Amino acid sequence: CASSFHRDRGTYEQYF.

This chain connects TRBV5-5 to TRBJ2-7; TRBD1 agrees at 10 bases. Trimming removed 4 bases from V and 5 bases from J; junction bases left unmatched: 9. The CDR3 contains 15 residues. Germline-derived CDR1 and CDR2 are SGHKS and YYEKEE (reference sequence). CDR3 residues: CASSPGTGAFDEQYF. The CDR3 DNA sequence: TGTGCCAGCAGCCCGGGGACAGGGGCTTTCGACGAGCAGTACTTC.

CDR3 DNA: TGTGCCAGCAGCTTACAGGGGGTCCGAACCTACGAGCAGTACTTC. This codes for CASSLQGVRTYEQYF. The gene calls are TRBV11-2 and TRBJ2-7; 7 bases are shared with TRBD1. Germline trimming cut 2 bases from V and 2 bases from J; bases unmatched to any gene: 6. Germline assignment: CDR1 SGHAT and CDR2 FQNNGV. This CDR3 has 15 amino acids.

The V and J genes are TRBV5-6 and TRBJ2-7; 10 bases map to TRBD1. Germline assignment: CDR1 SGHDT and CDR2 YYEEEE. The junction had 6 bases not matched to a gene; V was cut back by 5 bases and J by 1 base. There are 15 residues in the CDR3. The CDR3 region is CASRRQGASSYEQYF. The CDR3 DNA sequence: TGTGCCAGCAGACGACAGGGGGCCTCGTCCTACGAGCAGTACTTC.

The chain couples TRBV15 to TRBJ2-7; weak D call: TRBD1 (7 bases). CDR1 and CDR2 (germline): LNHNV, YYDKDF (reference sequence). The V and J ends lost 0 bases and 3 bases respectively, with 12 bases between them. The CDR3 loop spans 15 amino acids. The CDR3 loop reads CATSREEGAIYEQYF. CDR3 sequence (DNA): TGTGCCACCAGCAGAGAGGAGGGGGCTATCTACGAGCAGTACTTC. The entire variable domain, with the rest obtained from reference TRBV15 and TRBJ2-7, is as follows: DAMVIQNPRYQVTQFGKPVTLSCSQTLNHNVMYWYQQKSSQAPKLLFHYYDKDFNNEADTPDNFQSRRPNTSFCFLDIRSPGLGDTAMYLCATSREEGAIYEQYFGPGTRLTVT.

The chain uses TRBV28 and TRBJ1-2; 9 bases map to TRBD1. The J segment lost 4 bases and the V segment lost 3 bases, leaving 3 bases of the junction unmatched. Germline loops: CDR1 MDHEN, CDR2 SYDVKM. This CDR3 has 14 amino acids. CDR3 coding DNA: TGTGCCAGCAGTTTGGGACAGGGAAGCTATGGCTACACCTTC. It encodes CASSLGQGSYGYTF.

In this sample, this clone turned up a few times. V is TRBV6-5 and J is TRBJ1-1; TRBD1 matches 9 bases. Germline trimming cut 6 bases from V and 2 bases from J; bases unmatched to any gene: 7. This CDR3 contains 15 residues. Per the germline V gene, CDR1 is MNHEY and CDR2 is SVGAGI. In DNA form, the CDR3 reads TGTGCCAGCAGCTACAGGGGGCTTGCTAACACTGAAGCTTTCTTT. Residues: CASSYRGLANTEAFF.

The rearrangement uses TRBV18 and TRBJ1-3; 9 nucleotides line up with TRBD1. The CDR3 has 16 residues. V shed 5 bases and J 3 bases; nucleotides not matched to a gene: 8. Germline assignment: CDR1 KGHSH and CDR2 LQKENI. CDR3 DNA sequence: TGTGCCAGCTCATCGGGACAGGGAGGAGGTGGAAACACCATATATTTT. This translates into CASSSGQGGGGNTIYF.

The gene calls are TRBV5-1 and TRBJ2-7; 8 bases line up with TRBD1. V dropped 5 bases and J dropped 0; count of bases not matched to a gene: 7. Germline CDR1 and CDR2: SGHRS and YFSETQ. The CDR3 has 15 amino acids. The CDR3 DNA sequence: TGCGCCAGCAGACCAGACAGGGGCAGCTCCTACGAGCAGTACTTC. It yields the protein CASRPDRGSSYEQYF.

The genes are TRBV2 and TRBJ1-1; the D gene is possibly TRBD1 (6 bases). Per germline, CDR1 SNHLY and CDR2 FYNNEI. Trimming cost V 6 bases and J 6 bases, with 14 bases left between them. CDR3 length equals 13 residues. The chain's CDR3 is CASRLTGGPEAFF. For the CDR3, the DNA is TGTGCCAGCAGGTTAACGGGGGGGCCTGAAGCTTTCTTT.

The V call is TRBV6-5, the J call TRBJ1-5, with D possibly being TRBD1 (6 bases). The CDR3 is 16 residues long. CDR1 and CDR2 (germline): MNHEY, SVGAGI. V dropped 4 bases and J dropped 0 bases, with 13 bases sitting between them. The CDR3 spells CASSSGGDRSNQPQHF. The CDR3 region has the DNA TGTGCCAGCAGTTCCGGGGGCGACCGTAGCAATCAGCCCCAGCATTTT.

V usage is TRBV7-8 and J usage is TRBJ1-1; D unclear. Germline V gene data show CDR1 as SGHVS and CDR2 as FQNEAQ. The CDR3 extends over 13 amino acids. V was clipped by 3 bases and J by 5 bases, with 10 bases between them. The CDR3 region is CASSFSSGTEAFF. The CDR3, as DNA: TGTGCCAGCAGCTTCTCGAGTGGGACTGAAGCTTTCTTT.